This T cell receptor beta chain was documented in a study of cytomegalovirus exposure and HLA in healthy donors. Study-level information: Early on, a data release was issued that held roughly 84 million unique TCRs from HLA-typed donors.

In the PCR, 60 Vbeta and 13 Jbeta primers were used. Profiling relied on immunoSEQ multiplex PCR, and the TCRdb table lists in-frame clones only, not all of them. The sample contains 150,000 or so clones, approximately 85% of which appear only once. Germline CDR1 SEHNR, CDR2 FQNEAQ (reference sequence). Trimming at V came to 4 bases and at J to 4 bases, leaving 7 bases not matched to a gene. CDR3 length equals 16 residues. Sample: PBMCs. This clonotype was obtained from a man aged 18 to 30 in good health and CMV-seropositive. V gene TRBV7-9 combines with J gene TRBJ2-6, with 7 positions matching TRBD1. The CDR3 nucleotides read TGTGCCAGCAGCTCCAATGACAGGGCCGGGGCCAACGTCCTGACTTTC. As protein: CASSSNDRAGANVLTF.